The 7 T cell receptor beta chains in this list originate from one sample, sequenced in a study of early T cells in non-severe SARS-CoV-2 infection. TCRdb used MiXCR to reprocess the 5' RACE reads, holding one entry per CDR3 protein. The sample carries about 21,000 distinct CDR3 sequences, roughly 4% recorded once. The sample was whole blood. The receptor set was obtained from an adult who was a healthcare worker with PCR-confirmed SARS-CoV-2 infection or an uninfected control (not recorded which).

Many counts were recorded for this clonotype. Here the CDR3 DNA reads TGTGCCAGCAGTCCCATTGGGGGGAGCAATCAGCCCCAGCATTTT. Amino acid sequence: CASSPIGGSNQPQHF. The chain couples TRBV6-5 to TRBJ1-5, with D perhaps TRBD1 (5 bases). V gave up 5 bases and J gave up 1 base, with 12 bases separating them. Germline values: CDR1 MNHEY, CDR2 SVGAGI. The CDR3 totals 15 residues.

This clonotype was detected ten times or more. The chain has TRBV30 and TRBJ2-1; 8 nucleotides agree with TRBD1. The V gene end was trimmed by 5 bases and the J gene end by 8 bases; junction bases not matched to a gene: 8. Germline values: CDR1 GTSNPN, CDR2 SVGIG (reference sequence). The CDR3 covers 13 residues. CDR3 DNA sequence: TGTGCCTGGGCCGGTCCGACAGGGGATGAGCAGTTCTTC. Amino acid sequence: CAWAGPTGDEQFF.

Judged by abundance, this clonotype is medium-sized (0.01 to 0.1%). The gene calls are TRBV20-1 and TRBJ2-7; TRBD2 might be the D (6 bases). Germline V gives CDR1 DFQATT, CDR2 SNEGSKA (reference sequence). The CDR3 has 13 residues. Between the trimmed V and J ends, which lost 3 bases and 5 bases, there was a span of 14 bases. The chain's CDR3 is CSAREGSRDEQYF. CDR3 bases: TGCAGTGCTAGGGAGGGTTCAAGGGACGAGCAGTACTTC.

The genes are TRBV27 and TRBJ2-3, with D possibly being TRBD1 (6 bases). Deletions cut 2 bases from V and 3 bases from J, with 18 bases between. The CDR3 has 17 residues. Looked up from germline, CDR1 is MNHEY and CDR2 is SMNVEV (reference sequence). CDR3 residues: CASSLDGQGSGTDTQYF. The CDR3 DNA reads TGTGCCAGCAGTTTAGATGGGCAGGGGTCAGGTACAGATACGCAGTATTTT.

This clonotype appeared many times. This rearrangement joins TRBV20-1 to TRBJ1-5; TRBD1 is a possible D gene (5 bases). Germline V gives CDR1 DFQATT, CDR2 SNEGSKA (reference sequence). The CDR3 has 14 residues. Trimming pared 3 bases from V and 3 bases from J, leaving 12 bases between. The CDR3: CSASSGGTNQPQHF. The DNA of the CDR3 is TGCAGTGCTAGCTCTGGGGGTACCAATCAGCCCCAGCATTTT.

By share, this clonotype counts as medium-sized. DNA for the CDR3: TGCAGTGCTAGAGTTCAGACAGCCTATGGCTACACCTTC. Amino acid sequence: CSARVQTAYGYTF. The chain couples TRBV20-1 to TRBJ1-2; TRBD1 might be the D (5 bases). This CDR3 has 13 residues. The V end was cut by 1 base, the J end by 4 bases, with 10 bases between. Germline V gene sequence: CDR1 DFQATT, CDR2 SNEGSKA (reference sequence).

This clonotype has ten or more counts. The J gene is TRBJ2-3, the V gene TRBV20-1; D gene uncertain. With 4 bases removed from V and 11 bases from J, the gap between germline ends came to 7 bases. The CDR3 sequence is 9 residues long. Germline V gene data show CDR1 as DFQATT and CDR2 as SNEGSKA (reference sequence). As DNA, the CDR3 is TGCAGTGCTACAGTGGAGCAGTATTTT. Protein sequence: CSATVEQYF.